The present TCR beta chain was sequenced within a study of early T cells in non-severe SARS-CoV-2 infection. About the study: Chains from this unsorted whole-blood bulk RNA could not be paired.

Individually, cDNA molecules had unique molecular identifiers attached to them. TCRdb passed the 5' RACE reads through MiXCR, listing each CDR3 protein once. Here the sample spans fewer than 30,000 distinct CDR3 sequences, roughly 5% being singletons. The CDR3 loop spans 16 amino acids. Per germline, CDR1 DFQATT and CDR2 SNEGSKA (reference sequence). V trimming: 1 base; J trimming: 4 bases; junction bases outside the gene matches: 5. This clonotype was picked up many times. Its antigen is not identified. Whole-study findings and limits: In VDJdb matching, anti-spike CD8 responses were favored while private and CD4 specificities went missing.

The sample was whole blood. The rearrangement uses TRBV20-1 and TRBJ2-1; 12 nucleotides agree with TRBD2. The sequence derives from an adult who was a healthcare worker with PCR-confirmed SARS-CoV-2 infection or an uninfected control (not recorded which). CDR3 loop: CSARGLAGVSYNEQFF. CDR3 DNA: TGCAGTGCTAGAGGACTAGCGGGAGTTTCGTACAATGAGCAGTTCTTC.